These 10 T cell receptor beta chains originate from one sample sequenced in a study of vaccination and CD4 T cells after COVID-19. With the Oncomine TCR Beta short-read assay, DNA from cultured CD4+ T cells was sequenced. TCRdb reanalysed the PCR reads using MiXCR and keeps one entry per CDR3 protein. The table shows some 5,300 distinct CDR3 sequences, with about 32% occurring only once. Their antigens are not known. Treatment meaning: roughly ten-day PBMC culture with coronavirus spike peptide pools or control peptides (ViraFEST assay). Here the sequenced sample was CD4+ T cells from blood, cultured in vitro, taken after SARS-CoV-2 vaccination. These receptors originate from a human donor who had recovered from COVID-19.

This clonotype came up once. V is TRBV19 and J is TRBJ1-2; D is perhaps TRBD1 (5 bases). The germline gives CDR1 LNHDA, CDR2 SQIVND (reference sequence). V was cut by 1 base and J by 1 base, with 10 bases left in between. CDR3 length equals 15 residues. The CDR3 region is CASSIGTGDNYGYTF. CDR3 coding DNA: TGTGCCAGTAGTATAGGTACAGGAGATAACTATGGCTACACCTTC.

This clonotype was recorded only once. The gene calls are TRBV19 and TRBJ1-2; the D is unclear. V dropped 5 bases and J dropped 0 bases, with 13 bases sitting between them. Germline lookup yields CDR1 LNHDA and CDR2 SQIVND (reference sequence). This CDR3 has 15 residues. The CDR3, as DNA: TGTGCCAGTAGTCCCCCGAGGCAGCCTAACTATGGCTACACCTTC. This sequence encodes CASSPPRQPNYGYTF.

This clonotype was seen a single time. The V gene is TRBV28, the J gene TRBJ2-1; D is tentatively TRBD1 or TRBD2 (6 bases each). From germline, CDR1 is MDHEN and CDR2 SYDVKM. The ends were cut back, 6 bases at V and 8 bases at J, with 26 bases in the middle. The CDR3 length is 17 residues. Here the CDR3 reads CASSFPPGASWRDEQFF. DNA of the CDR3: TGTGCCAGCAGCTTCCCCCCGGGGGCTTCTTGGCGCGATGAGCAGTTCTTC.

A note on this clonotype: This may stem from a read error, because a much larger clone lies one nucleotide away. The chain is built from TRBV20-1 and TRBJ2-3; D unclear. The CDR3 loop spans 13 amino acids. CDR1 is DFQATT and CDR2 is SNEGSKA in the germline V gene (reference sequence). CDR3 coding DNA: TGCGGCCGGGCGACCCCCGGCACAAATACGCAGTATTTT. Translating it yields CGRATPGTNTQYF.

This clonotype has just a few counts. J is TRBJ2-7 and V is TRBV10-2, with D maybe TRBD2 (6 bases). The length of the CDR3 is 15 residues. Germline V gives CDR1 WSHSY, CDR2 SAAADI. V was shortened by 4 bases and J by 0 bases, with 13 bases between the two germline ends. As DNA, the CDR3 is TGCGCCAGCAGTGCTCCCGCGGGAAGCTCCTACGAGCAGTACTTC. Translated: CASSAPAGSSYEQYF.

V and J are TRBV5-4 and TRBJ2-7, with 9 bases aligning to TRBD1. Germline-derived CDR1 and CDR2 are SGHNT and YYREEE (reference sequence). The junction had 2 bases not matched to a gene; V was cut back by 0 bases and J by 1 base. The CDR3 is 15 residues long. CDR3 sequence: CASSLAGTGSYEQYF. CDR3 in DNA: TGTGCCAGCAGCTTGGCCGGGACAGGGTCCTACGAGCAGTACTTC.

The chain's CDR3 is CASKGASGDSDTQYF. Here the CDR3 DNA reads TGTGCCAGCAAGGGAGCTAGCGGGGACTCAGATACGCAGTATTTT. V is TRBV6-2 or TRBV6-3 and J is TRBJ2-3; 9 bases line up with TRBD2. From germline, CDR1 is MNHEY and CDR2 SVGEGT. J gave up 4 bases and V 7 bases, and 9 bases lay outside the gene matches. This CDR3 has 15 amino acids.

The chain couples TRBV29-1 to TRBJ1-5; D uncertain. The ends were cut back, 7 bases at V and 1 base at J, with 8 bases in the middle. This CDR3 region has 12 residues. The germline V gene has CDR1 SQVTM and CDR2 ANQGSEA. The CDR3 loop is CSAGGSNQPQHF. The CDR3 DNA reads TGCAGCGCAGGTGGGAGCAATCAGCCCCAGCATTTT. The variable domain in full, with the rest retrieved from reference TRBV29-1 and TRBJ1-5, is SAVISQKPSRDICQRGTSLTIQCQVDSQVTMMFWYRQQPGQSLTLIATANQGSEATYESGFVIDKFPISRPNLTFSTLTVSNMSPEDSSIYLCSAGGSNQPQHFGDGTRLSIL.

This clonotype has more than one count but fewer than ten. The V and J genes are TRBV28 and TRBJ1-6; D remains ambiguous. This CDR3 is 15 amino acids long. V was pared by 2 bases and J by 9 bases, with 14 bases between. The V gene's germline CDR1 is MDHEN and CDR2 SYDVKM. The CDR3: CASSLRSVAGSPLHF. DNA of the CDR3: TGTGCCAGCAGTTTACGATCAGTGGCTGGTTCACCCCTCCACTTT.

The V call is TRBV2, the J call TRBJ2-7, with 9 bases lining up with TRBD1. The CDR3 sequence is 14 residues long. The germline CDR1 and CDR2 sequences are SNHLY and FYNNEI. V lost 6 bases, J lost 3 bases, and 6 bases stayed unmatched. This CDR3 is CASRYGQGNYEQYF. DNA of the CDR3: TGTGCCAGCAGGTACGGACAGGGGAACTACGAGCAGTACTTC.